The rows below give T cell receptor beta chains drawn from one sample of a study of blood T cells in healthy people across ages. TCRdb re-called the 5' RACE reads through MiXCR, storing one row per CDR3 protein. There are over 950,000 distinct CDR3 sequences in the sample; approximately 38% occur only once, and less than 15% lies in the top ten. Sequencing input: blood. These receptors were collected from a man aged 18 to 30 in good health. Both conserved end residues are part of each CDR3. The D gene is left open where the match is weak. Not all rows give a size; the values are once, few, many and, for expanded clones, a class.

.,TRBJ1-2,TRBV2,few,CASSRTEYGYTF,TGTGCCAGCAGTCGGACGGAGTATGGCTACACCTTC
TRBD1,TRBJ2-1,TRBV27,.,CASSRQGAAYNEQFF,TGTGCCAGCAGTAGGCAGGGGGCAGCCTACAATGAGCAGTTCTTC
.,TRBJ1-1,TRBV12-3/TRBV12-4,.,CASSWGRGGTEAFF,TGTGCCAGCAGCTGGGGACGGGGCGGCACTGAAGCTTTCTTT
TRBD1,TRBJ1-6,TRBV7-2,.,CASSAPGQGFFFYNSPLHF,TGTGCCAGCAGCGCCCCGGGACAGGGTTTCTTTTTCTATAATTCACCCCTCCACTTT
.,TRBJ2-3,TRBV6-1,.,CASSVQADLVGDTTSTDTQYF,TGTGCCAGCAGTGTTCAGGCTGATCTGGTGGGCGACACAACTAGCACAGATACGCAGTATTTT
.,TRBJ1-2,TRBV27,.,CASASSGARNSGYTF,TGTGCCAGCGCTTCCTCCGGGGCCCGTAACTCTGGCTACACCTTC
.,TRBJ1-1,TRBV12-5,.,CASGLSRNTEAFF,TGTGCTAGTGGTTTGAGCAGGAACACTGAAGCTTTCTTT
.,TRBJ2-3,TRBV11-2,.,CASRQRQDTQYF,TGTGCCAGCAGACAGAGGCAAGATACGCAGTATTTT
TRBD1,TRBJ2-4,TRBV6-1,.,CASSETGTGGNIQYF,TGTGCCAGCAGTGAAACCGGGACAGGGGGAAACATTCAGTACTTC
.,TRBJ1-1,TRBV4-1,.,CASSPPIFETPDMSTEAFF,TGCGCCAGCAGCCCTCCCATCTTCGAGACACCTGATATGAGCACTGAAGCTTTCTTT
.,TRBJ1-1,TRBV7-2,few,CASSLAGPGVTEAFF,TGTGCCAGCAGCTTAGCGGGACCGGGGGTCACTGAAGCTTTCTTT
TRBD1,TRBJ1-5,TRBV5-1,few,CASRGEMDQPQHF,TGCGCCTCCAGGGGGGAGATGGATCAGCCCCAGCATTTT
TRBD2,TRBJ2-1,TRBV7-9,few,CASSPQGLVPDNEQFF,TGTGCCAGCAGCCCCCAGGGACTAGTGCCTGACAATGAGCAGTTCTTC
.,TRBJ2-3,TRBV6-2/TRBV6-3,.,CASSFHSGNGLLTDTQYF,TGTGCCAGCAGTTTTCACTCAGGGAATGGTCTACTCACAGATACGCAGTATTTT
.,TRBJ2-7,TRBV10-3,once,CAISVVGENYEQYF,TGTGCCATCAGTGTGGTGGGGGAGAACTACGAGCAGTACTTC
TRBD1,TRBJ1-2,TRBV12-3/TRBV12-4,.,CASSMTGGAYGYTF,TGTGCCAGCAGTATGACAGGGGGAGCCTATGGCTACACCTTC
.,TRBJ2-5,TRBV5-4,once,CASSPGGRGRSHEQYF,TGTGCCAGCAGCCCCGGAGGCCGGGGGAGGAGTCATGAGCAGTACTTC
.,TRBJ1-2,TRBV20-1,.,CSARGGGDNNYGYTF,TGCAGTGCTAGAGGGGGGGGAGACAACAACTATGGCTACACCTTC
.,TRBJ1-5,TRBV5-1,.,CASSLGGMVNQPQHF,TGCGCCAGCAGCCTTGGGGGGATGGTCAATCAGCCCCAGCATTTT
TRBD1,TRBJ2-1,TRBV20-1,few,CSAETGVFNEQFF,TGCAGTGCTGAAACAGGGGTTTTCAATGAGCAGTTCTTC
.,TRBJ2-3,TRBV25-1,.,CAARDSPGADTQYF,TGTGCCGCAAGAGACTCCCCTGGGGCAGATACGCAGTATTTT
.,TRBJ2-5,TRBV20-1,few,CSARGFRESQETQYF,TGCAGTGCGCGGGGCTTCAGGGAGTCACAAGAGACCCAGTACTTC
.,TRBJ2-1,TRBV12-3/TRBV12-4,.,CTSSDATPYNEQFF,TGTACCAGCAGTGACGCCACTCCCTACAATGAGCAGTTCTTC
.,TRBJ1-1,TRBV7-9,.,CASSLGGTSKPEAFF,TGTGCCAGCAGCTTAGGAGGGACCTCGAAACCTGAAGCTTTCTTT
.,TRBJ2-5,TRBV9,.,CASSVGWGLKETQYF,TGTGCCAGCAGCGTAGGTTGGGGGTTGAAGGAGACCCAGTACTTC
TRBD2,TRBJ2-7,TRBV29-1,.,CSVEPAGGYEQYF,TGCAGCGTTGAACCCGCGGGGGGCTACGAGCAGTACTTC
.,TRBJ2-4,TRBV7-6,.,CASSLRLNTELYF,TGTGCCAGCAGCTTACGCCTCAACACTGAACTGTACTTC
.,TRBJ2-1,TRBV12-3/TRBV12-4,.,CASSPDSEQFF,TGTGCCAGCAGTCCGGACAGTGAGCAGTTCTTC
.,TRBJ2-5,TRBV20-1,.,CSALLRPKTQYF,TGCAGTGCTCTCCTTCGGCCGAAGACCCAGTACTTC
.,TRBJ2-1,TRBV18,once,CASSPPTVHNEQFF,TGTGCCAGCTCACCACCGACGGTTCACAATGAGCAGTTCTTC
TRBD2,TRBJ2-7,TRBV5-1,.,CASSSLAGLSYEQYF,TGCGCCAGCAGCTCCCTAGCGGGGTTGTCCTACGAGCAGTACTTC
.,TRBJ2-4,TRBV4-3,few,CASSQMLGGLAKNIQYF,TGCGCCAGCAGCCAAATGCTGGGCGGACTAGCCAAAAACATTCAGTACTTC
TRBD2,TRBJ2-3,TRBV7-2,.,CASSLITTKLAGGTDTQYF,TGTGCCAGCAGCCTAATAACAACAAAACTAGCGGGGGGGACAGATACGCAGTATTTT
.,TRBJ2-5,TRBV9,once,CASNVSGTETQYF,TGTGCCAGCAACGTATCCGGTACTGAGACCCAGTACTTC
.,TRBJ2-7,TRBV13,many,CASSSSDTAFGYEQYF,TGTGCCAGCAGCTCGTCCGACACCGCCTTTGGGTACGAGCAGTACTTC
.,TRBJ2-3,TRBV19,.,CASSPRYTDTQYF,TGTGCCAGTAGTCCCCGCTACACAGATACGCAGTATTTT
TRBD1,TRBJ1-1,TRBV5-1,.,CASSLGRGKNTEAFF,TGCGCCAGCAGCTTGGGCAGGGGGAAGAACACTGAAGCTTTCTTT
.,TRBJ1-6,TRBV4-2,.,CASSLVVESSPLHF,TGTGCCAGCAGCCTCGTAGTAGAGAGTTCACCCCTCCACTTT
TRBD2,TRBJ2-3,TRBV6-1,.,CASSEAAGFTDTQYF,TGTGCCAGCAGTGAAGCAGCGGGGTTCACAGATACGCAGTATTTT
TRBD1,TRBJ2-2,TRBV6-2/TRBV6-3,.,CASSRGQGAGGELFF,TGTGCCAGCAGCCGTGGACAGGGGGCGGGCGGGGAGCTGTTTTTT
TRBD1,TRBJ1-2,TRBV5-1,few,CASSLVQGSYGYTF,TGCGCCAGCAGCTTGGTACAGGGGAGCTATGGCTACACCTTC
.,TRBJ2-7,TRBV9,.,CVSSPSPDLFGEQYF,TGTGTCAGCAGCCCAAGTCCGGACCTTTTCGGTGAGCAGTACTTC
.,TRBJ2-1,TRBV4-3,.,CASSHSQEDEQFF,TGCGCCAGCAGCCACAGCCAGGAGGATGAGCAGTTCTTC
.,TRBJ2-2,TRBV24-1,.,CATSLRGTGELFF,TGTGCCACCAGTCTGCGGGGCACCGGGGAGCTGTTTTTT
.,TRBJ2-4,TRBV20-1,.,CSASGGMGKNIQYF,TGCAGTGCTAGCGGCGGGATGGGCAAAAACATTCAGTACTTC
.,TRBJ2-1,TRBV3-1,.,CASGQDPFPGQFF,TGTGCCAGCGGCCAAGACCCATTTCCCGGGCAGTTCTTC
TRBD2,TRBJ2-1,TRBV4-1,.,CASSQVNLAGGTGQFF,TGCGCCAGCAGCCAAGTTAACCTAGCGGGGGGAACTGGGCAGTTCTTC
.,TRBJ2-7,TRBV6-5,few,CASSYPQGFEGFGYEQYF,TGTGCCAGCAGTTACCCCCAGGGTTTCGAGGGGTTTGGATACGAGCAGTACTTC
TRBD1,TRBJ2-1,TRBV12-3/TRBV12-4,.,CASSLALGQGEQFF,TGTGCCAGCAGTTTAGCCCTAGGACAGGGTGAGCAGTTCTTC
.,TRBJ1-1,TRBV6-6,.,CASSHKVGTEAFF,TGTGCCAGCAGTCACAAGGTGGGCACTGAAGCTTTCTTT
.,TRBJ2-3,TRBV4-3,few,CASSQDIGYTDTQYF,TGCGCCAGCAGCCAAGATATCGGATACACAGATACGCAGTATTTT